This TCR beta chain is from a study of blood T cell repertoires in COVID-19 (dated by TCRdb to 2020 to 2022). Describing the broader study: Samples covering the acute and convalescent phases of COVID-19 were provided by collaborators in the United States, Italy and Spain. The material from the prospective study consisted of cDNA or gDNA derived from T cells, B-cell-depleted T cells, or PBMCs. Deeply sampled blood TCRbeta repertoires from subjects exposed to, actively infected with, or recovered from COVID-19 were included in the dataset. A freely available public database, intended as a resource for researchers studying the immune response to SARS-CoV-2, is where the repertoires were released. The samples were drawn from two sources: the first 160 participants of the ongoing ImmuneRACE study, and 1,254 subjects contributed by 6 global collaborators. Nearly every sample came with metadata listing a de-identified subject ID, COVID-19 status, age in years and sex. Where available, HLA class I and class II types were taken from metadata supplied by the sample provider and were not determined by assay-based typing.

Results the study describes overall, beyond this receptor: The amount of clinical and demographic metadata varied by source and participant and was provided uncurated.

Each collaborating institution followed its own protocols to collect whole blood in K2EDTA tubes. For TCRbeta analysis, collaborators shipped samples in one of three forms: frozen whole blood, isolated PBMCs, or DNA extracted from either of those sample types. TCRbeta CDR3 regions were amplified from genomic DNA by means of the immunoSEQ Assay, a bias-controlled multiplex PCR. Concerning the study's data processing: Nucleated cell counts per sample were estimated from amplification of reference gene primers within the assay. Sequence reads were collapsed and filtered to measure the absolute abundance of every unique TCRbeta CDR3 rearrangement. For each sample, productive Simpson clonality was calculated as the square root of Simpson's diversity index across productive rearrangements. The immuneACCESS repertoire file appears here via TCRdb, limited to in-frame rearrangements. These files lack a portion of the clones; in checked studies, under half of the deficit traces to unresolved V genes, and the cause of the others is not known. V and J calls and clone size are copied from that table; D and trimming were computed from the DNA. The sample table contains around 60,000 clones; only one count was recorded for approximately 86% of them. 1.2% of the sample goes to the ten largest clones.

Note on this clone: The antigen it binds to is not known. Per-base qualities were not stored, and no clone one base away is much larger.

This clonotype originated in a man in his forties or fifties with acute or convalescent COVID-19. The sequencing sample was made of peripheral blood.

The CDR3 protein sequence reads: CAWREGYYGYTF. The DNA is TGTGCCTGGCGCGAGGGCTACTATGGCTACACCTTC. The chain joins TRBV30 to TRBJ1-2, with no confidently assigned D gene. The germline ends are 10 bases apart after V is trimmed by 5 bases and J by 3 bases. From cysteine to phenylalanine, the CDR3 is 12 amino acids long. CDR3 DNA is the only sequence kept; it has 36 bases, read in frame from the first base. The germline V gene (reference sequence) specifies GTSNPN as CDR1 and SVGIG as CDR2.